What follows describes a single TCR beta chain. Other DNA sequences within the sample encode an identical CDR3. These data are taken from a study of blood T cell repertoires in COVID-19. Study-level information: Samples taken during acute and convalescent COVID-19 were collected in the United States, Italy and Spain. PBMCs, B-cell-depleted T cells, or T cells were the source of the cDNA or gDNA that made up the material.

CDR3 length: 16 amino acids. Germline V gives CDR1 SGDLS, CDR2 YYNGEE. V gave up 1 base and J gave up 0 bases; unmatched junction bases: 3. Original methodology: Estimates of nucleated cell counts were drawn from the amplification of reference gene primers. Sequencing was performed with immunoSEQ multiplex PCR; in TCRdb, only in-frame clones are kept and a portion is missing. V, J and clone size reflect that table, while D and trimming were determined from the DNA. The sample records 110,000 to 150,000 clones, about 86% being singletons. This receptor was obtained from a woman in her fifties or sixties with acute or convalescent COVID-19. This chain links TRBV9 with TRBJ2-3; TRBD2 aligns across 9 bases. The sequenced material came from peripheral blood. CDR3 sequence reads: CASSVSSGGSTDTQYF. The CDR3 DNA sequence: TGTGCCAGCAGCGTAAGTAGCGGGGGTAGCACAGATACGCAGTATTTT.